This T cell receptor beta chain was sequenced for a study of technical replicates of blood from four donors (TCRdb year 2017). Receptor libraries were prepared by the immunoSEQ multiplex PCR assay. Drawn from immuneACCESS, this table holds only the in-frame rearrangements with V and J called that TCRdb kept. Clones are partly lost; checked studies trace under half to an unresolved V gene and leave the rest unexplained. The table for this sample lists tens of thousands of clones; roughly 94% of them were counted only once. The top ten hold about 0.4% of the sample. Sequences SGHTA (CDR1) and FQGTGA (CDR2) are obtained from the germline V gene. The CDR3 runs 14 amino acids, cysteine and phenylalanine included. Just the 42-base CDR3 DNA is kept, in frame starting at base 1. A distance of 9 bases separates the germline ends of V and J, which lose 2 bases and 4 bases respectively. To note about this clone: The antigen it recognizes is unknown. Base-call qualities are not available, and no considerably larger clone is one nucleotide away.

The source material was T cells isolated from PBMCs. This receptor was taken from a human donor in good health. Here the chain combines TRBV7-3 and TRBJ1-5; the D gene cannot be resolved reliably. The CDR3 loop reads CASSLAGLNQPQHF. Read as DNA, the sequence is TGTGCCAGCAGCTTAGCGGGGTTGAATCAGCCCCAGCATTTT.